This T cell receptor (beta chain) appears in the sequencing data of a study of OX40 agonist ivuxolimab in advanced cancers. Study findings and constraints: Normalized T-cell clonal expansion was also low in a subset of nonresponders.

With V trimmed by 7 bases and J by 7 bases, 8 bases remained unmatched. Germline values: CDR1 MNHEY, CDR2 SVGAGI. The CDR3 is 15 amino acids. Measured with immunoSEQ multiplex PCR; TCRdb has only the in-frame clones, and not every one. Of 53,000 or so clones listed, 75% to 80% are singletons. No patient had autoimmune disease or received systemic immunosuppression. On this clone: No antigen is known for it.

The chain combines TRBV6-5 with TRBJ2-3, with 13 bases that match TRBD2. The receptor was derived from an adult with an advanced solid tumor such as melanoma, head and neck, liver or kidney cancer. The sequences come from CD4+ or CD8+ T cells sorted from blood, collected in a trial of the OX40 agonist ivuxolimab. The CDR3 loop is CASNTLAGGFNTQYF. In nucleotides, the CDR3 is TGTGCCAGCAATACACTAGCGGGAGGGTTTAATACGCAGTATTTT.